Listed below are T cell receptor beta chains from one sample, sequenced in a study of blood T cell repertoires in COVID-19. The assay was immunoSEQ multiplex PCR, and TCRdb's table has in-frame clones only and misses some. The sample shows 95,000 to 150,000 clones, 84% of them seen only once. The sample consisted of PBMCs or T cells enriched from blood (not recorded which). Receptors originate from a woman between 25 and 40 years old who had recovered from COVID-19. The CDR3 runs from the conserved cysteine through the conserved F or W. The order of the fields is D gene, clone size, V gene, CDR3 length, J gene, CDR3 protein, CDR3 DNA. A D gene is named only where the DNA matches it firmly. Rows give clone size only sometimes, using once, few, many, or a class for an expanded clone.

d_gene: TRBD1
abundance: -
v_gene: TRBV30
len: 16
j_gene: TRBJ1-2
CDR3aa: CAWSGVRGPPPYGYTF
CDR3nt: TGTGCCTGGAGTGGGGTCAGGGGGCCCCCACCTTATGGCTACACCTTC

d_gene: TRBD1
abundance: few
v_gene: TRBV7-8
len: 15
j_gene: TRBJ2-1
CDR3aa: CASSLGTGSYNEQFF
CDR3nt: TGTGCCAGCAGCTTAGGGACAGGGTCCTACAATGAGCAGTTCTTC

d_gene: -
abundance: -
v_gene: TRBV28
len: 12
j_gene: TRBJ2-3
CDR3aa: CASLPSPGTQYF
CDR3nt: TGTGCCAGCCTTCCCTCCCCGGGGACGCAGTATTTT

d_gene: -
abundance: -
v_gene: TRBV2
len: 13
j_gene: TRBJ1-3
CDR3aa: CASTRISGNTIYF
CDR3nt: TGTGCCAGCACCAGGATCTCTGGAAACACCATATATTTT

d_gene: TRBD1
abundance: -
v_gene: TRBV10-3
len: 14
j_gene: TRBJ1-1
CDR3aa: CAISGQGVNTEAFF
CDR3nt: TGTGCCATCAGTGGACAGGGGGTGAACACTGAAGCTTTCTTT

d_gene: -
abundance: -
v_gene: TRBV6-5
len: 15
j_gene: TRBJ2-4
CDR3aa: CASGWEIHSKNIQYF
CDR3nt: TGTGCCAGCGGGTGGGAGATCCATAGCAAAAACATTCAGTACTTC

d_gene: -
abundance: -
v_gene: TRBV12-3/TRBV12-4
len: 13
j_gene: TRBJ2-7
CDR3aa: CASSPRNSYEQYF
CDR3nt: TGTGCCAGCAGTCCTAGAAACTCCTACGAGCAGTACTTC

d_gene: TRBD2
abundance: -
v_gene: TRBV18
len: 16
j_gene: TRBJ2-3
CDR3aa: CASSPQGGTPTDTQYF
CDR3nt: TGTGCCAGCTCACCACAGGGAGGGACCCCAACAGATACGCAGTATTTT

d_gene: TRBD2
abundance: -
v_gene: TRBV5-1
len: 15
j_gene: TRBJ2-3
CDR3aa: CASSYGTSDTDTQYF
CDR3nt: TGCGCCAGCAGCTACGGGACTAGCGACACAGATACGCAGTATTTT

d_gene: -
abundance: -
v_gene: TRBV28
len: 15
j_gene: TRBJ2-1
CDR3aa: CASSFTHSSYNEQFF
CDR3nt: TGTGCCAGCAGTTTTACCCACAGCTCCTACAATGAGCAGTTCTTC

d_gene: TRBD1
abundance: once
v_gene: TRBV24-1
len: 14
j_gene: TRBJ1-2
CDR3aa: CATSDRDRFYGYTF
CDR3nt: TGTGCCACCAGTGATCGGGACAGGTTCTATGGCTACACCTTC

d_gene: TRBD2
abundance: -
v_gene: TRBV25-1
len: 15
j_gene: TRBJ2-7
CDR3aa: CASSLRSGSRYEQYF
CDR3nt: TGTGCCAGCAGTCTCCGGAGCGGGAGTAGGTACGAGCAGTACTTC

d_gene: -
abundance: -
v_gene: TRBV11-2
len: 16
j_gene: TRBJ1-3
CDR3aa: CASSLDLPGVGNTIYF
CDR3nt: TGTGCCAGCAGCTTAGACCTCCCCGGGGTCGGAAACACCATATATTTT

d_gene: TRBD1
abundance: -
v_gene: TRBV28
len: 17
j_gene: TRBJ1-2
CDR3aa: CASSTPFGGQGASGYTF
CDR3nt: TGTGCCAGCAGTACACCCTTCGGGGGACAGGGGGCGAGTGGCTACACCTTC

d_gene: TRBD1
abundance: -
v_gene: TRBV25-1
len: 18
j_gene: TRBJ2-6
CDR3aa: CASRGRTGGSSGANVLTF
CDR3nt: TGTGCCAGCAGGGGACGGACAGGGGGGAGCTCTGGGGCCAACGTCCTGACTTTC

d_gene: -
abundance: once
v_gene: TRBV10-3
len: 13
j_gene: TRBJ1-1
CDR3aa: CAISDLGHTEAFF
CDR3nt: TGTGCCATCAGCGATTTGGGGCACACTGAAGCTTTCTTT

d_gene: TRBD2
abundance: few
v_gene: TRBV27
len: 15
j_gene: TRBJ2-1
CDR3aa: CASRTIAGHYNEQFF
CDR3nt: TGTGCCAGCAGGACCATAGCGGGACACTACAATGAGCAGTTCTTC

d_gene: -
abundance: once
v_gene: TRBV25-1
len: 16
j_gene: TRBJ2-3
CDR3aa: CASSDDLGGRRYTQYF
CDR3nt: TGTGCCAGCTCTGACGATTTAGGGGGTCGTCGTTATACGCAGTATTTT

d_gene: TRBD2
abundance: -
v_gene: TRBV7-3
len: 15
j_gene: TRBJ2-2
CDR3aa: CASSREGQNTGELFF
CDR3nt: TGTGCCAGCAGCCGGGAGGGACAGAACACCGGGGAGCTGTTTTTT

d_gene: TRBD2
abundance: -
v_gene: TRBV6-2/TRBV6-3
len: 14
j_gene: TRBJ2-1
CDR3aa: CASSRSGTYNEQFF
CDR3nt: TGTGCCAGCAGTCGAAGCGGGACCTACAATGAGCAGTTCTTC